Presented here are 26 T cell receptor beta chains from one specimen sequenced in a study of blood T cell repertoires in COVID-19. Sequencing was performed with immunoSEQ multiplex PCR; in TCRdb, only in-frame clones are kept and a portion is missing. The data hold some 390,000 clones, with 85% to 90% observed a single time. Sequencing used PBMCs or T cells enriched from blood (not recorded which). These receptors all come from a young woman who had recovered from COVID-19.

The chain combines TRBV25-1 with TRBJ2-3; 9 bases agree with TRBD2. The ends lost 4 bases at V and 2 bases at J; junction bases unmatched: 7. The CDR3 spans 16 residues. Looked up from germline, CDR1 is MGHDK and CDR2 is SYGVNS. DNA for the CDR3: TGTGCCAGCAGTGCGGGGACTAGCAAGTACACAGATACGCAGTATTTT. It yields the protein CASSAGTSKYTDTQYF.

This clone was seen a few times. V is TRBV6-5 and J is TRBJ2-1, with 9 bases matching TRBD2. Trimming cost V 6 bases and J 4 bases; bases outside gene matches: 7. CDR3 length: 15 amino acids. In germline, CDR1 is MNHEY, CDR2 SVGAGI. The CDR3 here is CASRDTSGRYNEQFF. The CDR3 DNA reads as TGTGCCAGCAGGGACACTAGCGGGCGGTACAATGAGCAGTTCTTC.

V gene TRBV3-1 (or the pseudogene TRBV3-2) combines with J gene TRBJ2-5; unclear D gene. The CDR3 is 13 amino acids. Germline V gives CDR1 LGHDT, CDR2 YNNKEL (reference sequence). The V and J ends lost 1 base and 5 bases respectively, with 8 bases between them. In DNA form, the CDR3 reads TGTGCCAGCAGCCAAGCAGGTTGGGAGACCCAGTACTTC. This encodes CASSQAGWETQYF.

The genes are TRBV19 and TRBJ1-2, with TRBD1 matching 7 bases. This CDR3 has 15 amino acids. Germline CDR1 and CDR2: LNHDA and SQIVND (reference sequence). After removal of 4 bases from V and 7 bases from J, the junction contained 12 bases not matched to a gene. CDR3 region: CASSTTGPAASGYTF. The CDR3 bases are TGTGCCAGTAGTACGACAGGGCCAGCAGCCTCTGGCTACACCTTC.

The rearrangement links TRBV7-8 to TRBJ1-2; D is unclear. Germline-derived CDR1 and CDR2 are SGHVS and FQNEAQ. The length of the CDR3 is 16 residues. The ends were cut back, 2 bases at V and 6 bases at J, with 19 bases in the middle. The CDR3, as DNA: TGTGCCAGCAGCTTATTTGCTCGAACCTCGGGAGATGGCTACACCTTC. Its translation: CASSLFARTSGDGYTF.

This chain connects TRBV7-3 to TRBJ2-6, with 11 bases matching TRBD1. Trimming cost V 1 base and J 0 bases; bases outside gene matches: 5. The V gene's germline CDR1 is SGHTA and CDR2 FQGTGA. This CDR3 spans 19 amino acids. DNA for the CDR3: TGTGCCAGCAGCTTAAGGACAGGGGGCCCGATCTCTGGGGCCAACGTCCTGACTTTC. It specifies CASSLRTGGPISGANVLTF.

The chain is built from TRBV7-9 and TRBJ2-4; 11 bases fit TRBD1. V dropped 5 bases and J dropped 8; count of bases not matched to a gene: 11. The CDR3 has 16 amino acids. Per germline, CDR1 SEHNR and CDR2 FQNEAQ (reference sequence). The CDR3 nucleotides read TGTGCCAGCAGCCGCCCGGGACAGGGGGAAGTGGACATTCAGTACTTC. This gives the protein CASSRPGQGEVDIQYF. Based on the CDR3 plus reference TRBV7-9 and TRBJ2-4, the full variable domain is DTGVSQNPRHKITKRGQNVTFRCDPISEHNRLYWYRQTLGQGPEFLTYFQNEAQLEKSRLLSDRFSAERPKGSFSTLEIQRTEQGDSAMYLCASSRPGQGEVDIQYFGAGTRLSVL.

The V and J genes are TRBV7-9 and TRBJ1-2; no clear D gene. This CDR3 has 12 residues. The germline V gene has CDR1 SEHNR and CDR2 FQNEAQ (reference sequence). V was shortened by 4 bases and J by 0 bases, with 3 bases between the two germline ends. The CDR3 nucleotides are TGTGCCAGCAGCTATACTAACTATGGCTACACCTTC. Translating gives CASSYTNYGYTF.

Regarding this clone: The sample contains more than one DNA sequence encoding this CDR3. The rearrangement uses TRBV4-3 and TRBJ1-3; D not resolved. CDR1 and CDR2 from the germline V gene are LGHNA and YSLEER. The CDR3 covers 15 residues. The ends were cut back, 0 bases at V and 1 base at J, with 7 bases in the middle. The DNA for the CDR3 is TGCGCCAGCAGCCAAGATTCAGGTTCTGGAAACACCATATATTTT. It translates to CASSQDSGSGNTIYF.

This chain uses TRBV7-2 with TRBJ2-3; D is perhaps TRBD1 (5 bases). Looked up from germline, CDR1 is SGHTA and CDR2 is FQGNSA. Deletions cut 2 bases from V and 6 bases from J, with 15 bases between. CDR3 size: 15 residues. This CDR3 is CASSLRGRVPDTQYF. CDR3 nucleotide sequence: TGTGCCAGCAGCTTACGCGGCAGGGTGCCGGATACGCAGTATTTT.

This chain joins TRBV29-1 and TRBJ2-7, with D perhaps matching TRBD1 (5 bases). Trimming removed 4 bases at V and 2 bases at J, with 12 bases between. Per germline, CDR1 SQVTM and CDR2 ANQGSEA. The CDR3 is made up of 13 amino acids. The CDR3 region has the DNA TGCAGCGTTGCCCTAACAGGTGCCTACGAGCAGTACTTC. Translating gives CSVALTGAYEQYF.

The chain employs TRBV4-3 and TRBJ2-2; D is possibly TRBD2 (6 bases). In germline, CDR1 is LGHNA, CDR2 YSLEER. The CDR3 extends over 16 amino acids. The germline V and J ends were trimmed by 0 bases and 7 bases, with 15 bases remaining between them. The CDR3 coding sequence is TGCGCCAGCAGCCAAGATTTCGGACTAAGCTTCGGGGAGCTGTTTTTT. Protein: CASSQDFGLSFGELFF.

This sequence joins TRBV28 and TRBJ1-2; D is uncertain. Germline CDR1 reads MDHEN; CDR2 reads SYDVKM. The V end was cut by 10 bases, the J end by 1 base, with 4 bases between. There are 10 residues in the CDR3. CDR3 residues: CATNNYGYTF. The CDR3, as DNA: TGTGCCACCAATAACTATGGCTACACCTTC.

V is TRBV5-1 and J is TRBJ1-2; 10 bases are a match to TRBD1. Germline V gene data show CDR1 as SGHRS and CDR2 as YFSETQ. J gave up 8 bases and V 4 bases, and 8 bases lay outside the gene matches. This CDR3 spans 14 amino acids. DNA for the CDR3: TGCGCCAGCAGCGCCCCGGGACAGGGGAAAGGCTACACCTTC. Protein sequence: CASSAPGQGKGYTF.

The rearrangement uses TRBV5-1 and TRBJ1-1; D uncertain. This CDR3 contains 15 residues. Trimming cost V 2 bases and J 1 base, with 12 bases left between them. Looked up from germline, CDR1 is SGHRS and CDR2 is YFSETQ. In nucleotides, the CDR3 is TGCGCCAGCAGCTTAAGGGTGGAGGGGAACACTGAAGCTTTCTTT. It translates to CASSLRVEGNTEAFF. The full variable domain, completed using reference TRBV5-1 and TRBJ1-1, is KAGVTQTPRYLIKTRGQQVTLSCSPISGHRSVSWYQQTPGQGLQFLFEYFSETQRNKGNFPGRFSGRQFSNSRSEMNVSTLELGDSALYLCASSLRVEGNTEAFFGQGTRLTVV.

V gene TRBV21-1 combines with J gene TRBJ1-4. TRBV21-1 is a pseudogene segment. This CDR3 comprises 17 residues. CDR3 DNA sequence: TGTGCCAGCAGCAAAGCTAGCGGGGGATCAACTAATGAAAAACTGTTTTTT. Residues: CASSKASGGSTNEKLFF.

This chain links TRBV6-1 with TRBJ1-6; 10 bases agree with TRBD1. The V segment lost 2 bases and the J segment 10 bases; nucleotides outside the gene matches: 14. Germline V gene lookup returns CDR1 MNHNS and CDR2 SASEGT. The CDR3 contains 18 residues. In nucleotides, the CDR3 is TGTGCCAGCAGTGAAATAGGGACAGGGGACATCGGGTACTCACCCCTCCACTTT. Its translation: CASSEIGTGDIGYSPLHF.

This clone was seen a handful of times. The V and J genes are TRBV3-1 (or the pseudogene TRBV3-2) and TRBJ2-7; D is unclear. Deletions cut 3 bases from V and 0 bases from J, with 15 bases between. The V gene's germline CDR1 is LGHDT and CDR2 YNNKEL (reference sequence). The CDR3 has 16 residues. In nucleotides, the CDR3 is TGTGCCAGCAGCCAGGGTGCTGGAGATAGCTCCTACGAGCAGTACTTC. This codes for CASSQGAGDSSYEQYF.

This chain links TRBV3-1 (or the pseudogene TRBV3-2) with TRBJ1-1, with D unclear. Looked up from germline, CDR1 is LGHDT and CDR2 is YNNKEL (reference sequence). With 2 bases removed from V and 1 base from J, the gap between germline ends came to 11 bases. This CDR3 has 15 amino acids. CDR3 amino acids: CASSQTNGRNTEAFF. CDR3 DNA: TGTGCCAGCAGCCAAACCAACGGGAGGAACACTGAAGCTTTCTTT.

This chain connects TRBV4-3 to TRBJ1-5; 8 bases are a match to TRBD1. This CDR3 has 16 amino acids. Germline loops: CDR1 LGHNA, CDR2 YSLEER. With V trimmed by 0 bases and J by 5 bases, 6 bases remained unmatched. In DNA, the CDR3 is TGCGCCAGCAGCCAAGATGCGGACAGGGCGGATCAGCCCCAGCATTTT. Protein sequence: CASSQDADRADQPQHF.

The chain joins TRBV7-9 to TRBJ2-3; possibly TRBD2 for D (6 bases). CDR1 is SEHNR, CDR2 FQNEAQ, per germline (reference sequence). The CDR3 is made up of 15 amino acids. V was pared by 4 bases and J by 0 bases, with 11 bases between. The CDR3 loop reads CASSSRLGSTDTQYF. CDR3 DNA sequence: TGTGCCAGCAGCTCCCGACTAGGGAGCACAGATACGCAGTATTTT. The complete variable domain, with remaining parts taken from reference TRBV7-9 and TRBJ2-3, reads DTGVSQNPRHKITKRGQNVTFRCDPISEHNRLYWYRQTLGQGPEFLTYFQNEAQLEKSRLLSDRFSAERPKGSFSTLEIQRTEQGDSAMYLCASSSRLGSTDTQYFGPGTRLTVL.

The chain combines TRBV28 with TRBJ2-7; D not certain. Germline V gene data show CDR1 as MDHEN and CDR2 as SYDVKM. Deletions cut 3 bases from V and 0 bases from J, with 6 bases between. This CDR3 has 13 residues. Here the CDR3 DNA reads TGTGCCAGCAGTTTGTACAGCTCCTACGAGCAGTACTTC. Residues: CASSLYSSYEQYF.

This clone appeared a single time. This rearrangement joins TRBV20-1 to TRBJ2-1; 9 bases map to TRBD2. This CDR3 comprises 14 residues. The germline CDR1 and CDR2 sequences are DFQATT and SNEGSKA (reference sequence). V was pared by 6 bases and J by 2 bases, with 5 bases of the junction left unmatched. The CDR3 coding sequence is TGCAGTGCAAGTAGCGGGGGAGCCTACAATGAGCAGTTCTTC. This translates into CSASSGGAYNEQFF.

J is TRBJ2-1 and V is TRBV19, with a possible D match to TRBD2 (5 bases). V was pared by 5 bases and J by 6 bases, with 14 bases between. This CDR3 is 14 amino acids long. The germline V gene has CDR1 LNHDA and CDR2 SQIVND (reference sequence). The CDR3 sequence is CASSLRDGSNEQFF. CDR3 bases: TGTGCCAGTAGTTTACGGGATGGGTCCAATGAGCAGTTCTTC.

V usage is TRBV4-3 and J usage is TRBJ1-4, with D unresolved. Germline V gives CDR1 LGHNA, CDR2 YSLEER. CDR3 length: 13 residues. V lost 1 base to trimming and J lost 7 bases, with 7 bases between them. The CDR3 here is CASSQGVAEKLFF. CDR3 nucleotides: TGCGCCAGCAGCCAAGGGGTAGCTGAAAAACTGTTTTTT.

J is TRBJ1-5 and V is TRBV3-1 (or the pseudogene TRBV3-2), with 7 bases matching TRBD1. Looked up from germline, CDR1 is LGHDT and CDR2 is YNNKEL (reference sequence). The CDR3 runs 16 residues. J was trimmed by 9 bases and V by 4 bases; bases with no gene match: 15. This chain's CDR3 is CASSPRPGTAAGPQHF. The CDR3 coding sequence is TGTGCCAGCAGCCCACGACCCGGGACAGCCGCCGGGCCCCAGCATTTT.